These 7 T cell receptor beta chains originate from one sample sequenced in a study of radiation and T cells in renal cell carcinoma. Only in-frame clones appear in the TCRdb table, and some are missing; sequencing was by immunoSEQ multiplex PCR. The table includes about 130,000 clones, roughly 80% detected once. Time point in this sample: baseline pretreatment blood. Described treatment: 15 Gy SBRT to primary tumor, nephrectomy 4 weeks later. The sequencing here drew on blood, taken from a patient whose treatment included radiotherapy and nephrectomy. The source is an older woman with renal cell carcinoma.

Comments on this clone: Additional DNA sequences in this sample encode the identical CDR3. The V call is TRBV5-1, the J call TRBJ2-3; 13 nucleotides line up with TRBD2. Germline CDR1 SGHRS, CDR2 YFSETQ. The CDR3 spans 16 residues. Trimming removed 0 bases from V and 3 bases from J; junction bases left unmatched: 1. The CDR3 DNA reads TGCGCCAGCAGCTTGGGGACTAGCGGGGGAACAGATACGCAGTATTTT. Translation: CASSLGTSGGTDTQYF.

J is TRBJ2-1 and V is TRBV13; D possibly corresponds to TRBD2 (5 bases). Germline-derived CDR1 and CDR2 are PRHDT and FYEKMQ (reference sequence). V was trimmed by 5 bases and J by 4 bases, leaving 12 bases between them. This CDR3 comprises 14 residues. DNA for the CDR3: TGTGCCAGCAGCCCAGCTAGCAGATACAATGAGCAGTTCTTC. Its protein is CASSPASRYNEQFF.

The genes are TRBV27 and TRBJ2-1, with 9 bases matching TRBD1. Germline-derived CDR1 and CDR2 are MNHEY and SMNVEV (reference sequence). The CDR3 has 13 amino acids. The V and J ends lost 6 bases and 4 bases, in that order; junction bases with no gene match: 1. This CDR3 reads CASRGQGYNEQFF. DNA for the CDR3: TGTGCCAGCAGGGGACAGGGATACAATGAGCAGTTCTTC.

This sequence joins TRBV9 and TRBJ1-3, with D tentatively TRBD1 (5 bases). Germline CDR1 reads SGDLS; CDR2 reads YYNGEE. The CDR3 has 15 residues. Deletions cut 4 bases from V and 2 bases from J, with 13 bases between. CDR3 in amino acids: CASSHPQGTGNTIYF. The CDR3 region has the DNA TGTGCCAGCAGCCACCCCCAGGGTACTGGAAACACCATATATTTT. Drawing the rest from reference TRBV9 and TRBJ1-3, the complete variable domain is DSGVTQTPKHLITATGQRVTLRCSPRSGDLSVYWYQQSLDQGLQFLIQYYNGEERAKGNILERFSAQQFPDLHSELNLSSLELGDSALYFCASSHPQGTGNTIYFGEGSWLTVV.

The chain uses TRBV19 and TRBJ2-7, with a possible D match to TRBD2 (5 bases). The germline gives CDR1 LNHDA, CDR2 SQIVND (reference sequence). The CDR3 extends over 12 amino acids. V lost 2 bases to trimming and J lost 6 bases, with 8 bases between them. In nucleotides, the CDR3 is TGTGCCAGTAGTATAAAAGGGAGCGAGCAGTACTTC. It specifies CASSIKGSEQYF.

On this clone itself: One junction end does not reproduce the germline sequence, and a read error may be involved. The chain has TRBV6-6 and TRBJ1-2; 7 bases align to TRBD1. The CDR3 contains 15 residues. Per the germline V gene, CDR1 is MNHNY and CDR2 is SVGAGI (reference sequence). In DNA form, the CDR3 reads TGTGCCATCAGTGACGCGGTGACAGGGATGGTTGGCTACACCTTC. Translation: CAISDAVTGMVGYTF.

The rearrangement uses TRBV19 and TRBJ2-1; 9 bases align to TRBD2. CDR3 length: 15 amino acids. Germline values: CDR1 LNHDA, CDR2 SQIVND (reference sequence). The V and J ends lost 5 bases and 7 bases, in that order; junction bases with no gene match: 9. As DNA, the CDR3 is TGTGCCAGTAGTCCGCGGAATAGCGGGAGTAATGAGCAGTTCTTC. It is translated as CASSPRNSGSNEQFF.